The rows below give T cell receptor beta chains drawn from one sample of a study of OX40 agonist ivuxolimab in advanced cancers. Assay used: immunoSEQ multiplex PCR; TCRdb lists only in-frame clones, some missing. The data contain roughly 76,000 clones, about 91% of them singletons. This sample comprised CD4+ or CD8+ T cells sorted from blood, obtained in a trial of the OX40 agonist ivuxolimab. Every receptor here comes from an adult with an advanced solid tumor such as melanoma, head and neck, liver or kidney cancer. Both conserved end residues are part of each CDR3. Each record gives: V gene, clone size, J gene, D gene, CDR3 DNA, CDR3 protein. D genes are given only for firm matches. Not every row has a clone size; where given, it reads once, few, many or a size class.

V: TRBV19
size: NA
J: TRBJ2-7
D: NA
DNA: TGTGCCAGTAGTACCCAACTAGGCTACGAGCAGTACTTC
CDR3: CASSTQLGYEQYF

V: TRBV29-1
size: NA
J: TRBJ2-5
D: NA
DNA: TGCAGCGTTTCCTTTCTTGGTGAGACCCAGTACTTC
CDR3: CSVSFLGETQYF

V: TRBV27
size: NA
J: TRBJ1-2
D: NA
DNA: TGTGCCAGCAGACCGATCCAGGGAGGCTATGGCTACACCTTC
CDR3: CASRPIQGGYGYTF

V: TRBV30
size: NA
J: TRBJ2-7
D: NA
DNA: TGTGCCTGGAGAAGGCGCCTAGGCAGGACCACCTACGAGCAGTACTTC
CDR3: CAWRRRLGRTTYEQYF

V: TRBV29-1
size: NA
J: TRBJ2-1
D: TRBD2
DNA: TGCAGCGTCCGGACTAGCGGGAAAGAGCAGTTCTTC
CDR3: CSVRTSGKEQFF

V: TRBV28
size: NA
J: TRBJ1-3
D: NA
DNA: TGTGCCAGCAGCCTAGCCCAGCGGGTCGGATCTGGAAACACCATATATTTT
CDR3: CASSLAQRVGSGNTIYF

V: TRBV18
size: once
J: TRBJ1-1
D: NA
DNA: TGTGCCAGCTCACCAGGACAGACCCAGAACACTGAAGCTTTCTTT
CDR3: CASSPGQTQNTEAFF

V: TRBV19
size: few
J: TRBJ1-2
D: NA
DNA: TGTGCCAGTACTGCATACACTACTAACTATGGCTACACCTTC
CDR3: CASTAYTTNYGYTF

V: TRBV19
size: once
J: TRBJ1-5
D: NA
DNA: TGTGCCAGTAGTATAGATACAGGATCTAACAATCAGCCCCAGCATTTT
CDR3: CASSIDTGSNNQPQHF

V: TRBV5-6
size: NA
J: TRBJ1-4
D: TRBD1
DNA: TGTGCCAGCAGCCTAGGGACAGGGGGCGATGAAAAACTGTTTTTT
CDR3: CASSLGTGGDEKLFF

V: TRBV30
size: NA
J: TRBJ1-2
D: TRBD1
DNA: TGTGCCTGGGGACCGGGACAGGGGATCTATGGCTACACCTTC
CDR3: CAWGPGQGIYGYTF

V: TRBV4-1
size: NA
J: TRBJ2-1
D: NA
DNA: TGCGCCAGCAGCCAAGTTGTAGCTGAGGTAAATGAGCAGTTCTTC
CDR3: CASSQVVAEVNEQFF

V: TRBV2
size: NA
J: TRBJ2-7
D: NA
DNA: TGTGCCAGCAGCCGCAGGGTTTTACACGAGCAGTACTTC
CDR3: CASSRRVLHEQYF

V: TRBV19
size: NA
J: TRBJ2-2
D: NA
DNA: TGTGCCAGTCGCGGGGAGTTAAACACCGGGGAGCTGTTTTTT
CDR3: CASRGELNTGELFF

V: TRBV10-2
size: NA
J: TRBJ2-7
D: NA
DNA: TGCGCCAGCAGCCGCTTCAGCTCCTACGAGCAGTACTTC
CDR3: CASSRFSSYEQYF

V: TRBV5-6
size: NA
J: TRBJ2-7
D: NA
DNA: TGTGCCAGCAGCCCGGGGGGCGTCAACTTCGGGAAGCAGTACTTC
CDR3: CASSPGGVNFGKQYF

V: TRBV28
size: NA
J: TRBJ1-1
D: TRBD1
DNA: TGTGCCAGCAGTTCCGCGCTCGGACAGGGGAGGAGCGCTGAAGCTTTCTTT
CDR3: CASSSALGQGRSAEAFF

V: TRBV11-2
size: NA
J: TRBJ2-7
D: TRBD1
DNA: TGTGCCACGGACAGGGGCCACTCCTACGAGCAGTACTTC
CDR3: CATDRGHSYEQYF

V: TRBV10-3
size: NA
J: TRBJ2-2
D: NA
DNA: TGTGCCATCAGCTTGTCGGCGCAGAGTGCCGGGGAGCTGTTTTTT
CDR3: CAISLSAQSAGELFF

V: TRBV7-9
size: NA
J: TRBJ2-3
D: TRBD2
DNA: TGTGCCAGCAGCCCCTTACTAGCGGGAAAAGGAGATACGCAGTATTTT
CDR3: CASSPLLAGKGDTQYF

V: TRBV7-2
size: NA
J: TRBJ2-2
D: TRBD2
DNA: TGTGCCAGCAGCTTAGTGACTAGCGGGACGGGCGGGGAGCTGTTTTTT
CDR3: CASSLVTSGTGGELFF

V: TRBV7-2
size: once
J: TRBJ2-1
D: NA
DNA: TGTGCCAGCAGCCCCGTTACAGGACCCTCCCTAGGTCAGTTCTTC
CDR3: CASSPVTGPSLGQFF

V: TRBV4-1
size: few
J: TRBJ2-1
D: NA
DNA: TGCGCCAGCAGCCAGGGACCGGTCTCCTACAATGAGCAGTTCTTC
CDR3: CASSQGPVSYNEQFF

V: TRBV30
size: NA
J: TRBJ2-5
D: TRBD2
DNA: TGTGCCTGGAGTGTACGGCTAGCGGGAGTGGGGGGGCAAGAGACCCAGTACTTC
CDR3: CAWSVRLAGVGGQETQYF

V: TRBV7-2
size: NA
J: TRBJ2-5
D: NA
DNA: TGTGCCAGCAGCCGAGACAGACCAAGTACAAAAGAGACCCAGTACTTC
CDR3: CASSRDRPSTKETQYF

V: TRBV11-2
size: NA
J: TRBJ2-7
D: TRBD2
DNA: TGTGCCAGCAGCTTAACTAGCGGGAGGGACGAGCAGTACTTC
CDR3: CASSLTSGRDEQYF

V: TRBV25-1
size: NA
J: TRBJ2-7
D: TRBD2
DNA: TGTGCCAGCAGTGACCCTAGCGGGAGGGCCTCAGACGAGCAGTACTTC
CDR3: CASSDPSGRASDEQYF

V: TRBV19
size: NA
J: TRBJ2-3
D: NA
DNA: TGTGCCAGTAGTCTACAGGGCAGCGCAGATACGCAGTATTTT
CDR3: CASSLQGSADTQYF

V: TRBV7-7
size: NA
J: TRBJ2-5
D: NA
DNA: TGTGCTAGCAGCGGTTTAACGGGGGCGGGAGAGACCCAGTACTTC
CDR3: CASSGLTGAGETQYF

V: TRBV5-8
size: NA
J: TRBJ1-5
D: NA
DNA: TGTGCCAGCAGCTTGTACCCGTCTTGGGTTACAGGGTATCAGCAGCCCCAGCATTTT
CDR3: CASSLYPSWVTGYQQPQHF

V: TRBV2
size: NA
J: TRBJ2-3
D: NA
DNA: TGTGCCAGTTCACGGCAGTCCACAGATACGCAGTATTTT
CDR3: CASSRQSTDTQYF

V: TRBV19
size: NA
J: TRBJ1-5
D: NA
DNA: TGTGCCAGTATTGCTCTTAGCAATCAGCCCCAGCATTTT
CDR3: CASIALSNQPQHF

V: TRBV6-5
size: NA
J: TRBJ2-7
D: NA
DNA: TGTGCCAGCAGTCTGGACAGCAGCCCTCCCTACGAGCAGTACTTC
CDR3: CASSLDSSPPYEQYF

V: TRBV28
size: NA
J: TRBJ1-5
D: NA
DNA: TGTGCCAGCAGGCGGGGGCGCGGGTCGGGGGAGCCCCAGCATTTT
CDR3: CASRRGRGSGEPQHF

V: TRBV7-2
size: NA
J: TRBJ2-3
D: NA
DNA: TGTGCCAGCAGCGCTAGTGGGGAAGACACGGGGTATTTT
CDR3: CASSASGEDTGYF

V: TRBV5-4
size: NA
J: TRBJ2-7
D: NA
DNA: TGTGCCAGCAGCCCGGCCTTTCCCTCCTACGAGCAGTACTTC
CDR3: CASSPAFPSYEQYF

V: TRBV10-3
size: NA
J: TRBJ2-4
D: TRBD2
DNA: TGTGCCACCGGACTAGCGGGAGCCCGAGAAGCCGGGGACATTCAGTACTTC
CDR3: CATGLAGAREAGDIQYF

V: TRBV7-2
size: NA
J: TRBJ2-7
D: NA
DNA: TGTGCCAGCAGCTTAGGTGGTCAGAGCTACTACGAGCAGTACTTC
CDR3: CASSLGGQSYYEQYF